This T cell receptor beta chain was recorded in a study of immune evolution from preneoplasia to lung adenocarcinoma. TCRdb's copy holds only in-frame clones and misses some; the assay was immunoSEQ multiplex PCR. This table holds about 40,000 clones, roughly four fifths found once. The CDR3 totals 18 residues. Germline trimming cut 0 bases from V and 1 base from J; bases unmatched to any gene: 11. Germline V CDR1 and CDR2: LNHNV, YYDKDF (reference sequence). Between about 2014 and 2018, patients underwent resection in Japan or China. J is TRBJ1-1 and V is TRBV15, with 7 nucleotides matching TRBD1. Material for sequencing was FFPE invasive lung adenocarcinoma tissue. The source is a person in their sixties or seventies with lung adenocarcinoma. The CDR3 sequence: CATSRDRNMDRPNTEAFF. The CDR3 bases are TGTGCCACCAGCAGAGATCGAAATATGGACAGGCCGAACACTGAAGCTTTCTTT.